The sequence of this TCR beta chain was determined in a study of T cells after yellow fever vaccination. Study details: Fractions of limited cellularity were prepared by means of SMART-Seq v4 Ultra Low Input.

In its sample, this clonotype was seen a few times. CDR3 length: 15 amino acids. Trimming removed 0 bases from V and 14 bases from J, with 17 bases in between. The V gene's germline CDR1 is LGHNA and CDR2 YSLEER. It was through 5'RACE template switching that TCR cDNA was made, with a universal primer site and UMIs added. TCRdb recomputed calls from the 5' RACE reads with MiXCR, one row per CDR3 protein. Among approximately 260,000 distinct CDR3 sequences listed, around 4.9% were seen once. The clonotype comes from a man aged 18 to 30 who received the YFV17D yellow fever vaccine. This chain links TRBV4-3 with TRBJ1-6, with D possibly matching TRBD1 (5 bases). The sequenced sample was CD4+ T cells sorted from PBMCs, obtained on the day of the yellow fever booster vaccination. The CDR3 nucleotides read TGCGCCAGCAGCCAAGAAGGGGCCTCGGAGGCCACCCTCCACTTT. Translating gives CASSQEGASEATLHF.